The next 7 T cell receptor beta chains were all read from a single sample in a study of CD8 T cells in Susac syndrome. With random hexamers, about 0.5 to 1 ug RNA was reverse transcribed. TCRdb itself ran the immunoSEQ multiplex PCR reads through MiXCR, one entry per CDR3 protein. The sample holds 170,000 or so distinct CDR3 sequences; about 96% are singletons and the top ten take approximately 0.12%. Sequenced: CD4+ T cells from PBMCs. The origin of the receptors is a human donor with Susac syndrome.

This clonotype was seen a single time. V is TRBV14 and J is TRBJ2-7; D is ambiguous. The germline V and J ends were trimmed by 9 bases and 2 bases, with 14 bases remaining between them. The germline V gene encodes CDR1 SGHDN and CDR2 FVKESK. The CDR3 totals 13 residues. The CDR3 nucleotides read TGTGCCAGTACCCCATCGCTACCCTACGAGCAGTACGTC. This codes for CASTPSLPYEQYV.

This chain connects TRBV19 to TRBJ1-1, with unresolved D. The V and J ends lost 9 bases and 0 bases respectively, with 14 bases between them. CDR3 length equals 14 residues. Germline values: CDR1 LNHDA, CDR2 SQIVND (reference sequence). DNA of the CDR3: TGTGCCAGCTCCCAGCTATCCATGAACACTGAAGCTTTCTTT. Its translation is CASSQLSMNTEAFF.

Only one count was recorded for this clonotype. CDR3 loop: CASSPRSGTGNEQFF. The CDR3 coding sequence is TGTGCCAGCTCACCGCGGTCAGGGACGGGGAATGAGCAGTTCTTC. The rearrangement links TRBV18 to TRBJ2-1, with D possibly being TRBD1 or TRBD2 (5 bases each). Germline V gives CDR1 KGHSH, CDR2 LQKENI. This CDR3 spans 15 amino acids. V lost 3 bases, J lost 7 bases, and 16 bases lay in between. The variable domain in full, with the rest retrieved from reference TRBV18 and TRBJ2-1, is NAGVMQNPRHLVRRRGQEARLRCSPMKGHSHVYWYRQLPEEGLKFMVYLQKENIIDESGMPKERFSAEFPKEGPSILRIQQVVRGDSAAYFCASSPRSGTGNEQFFGPGTRLTVL.

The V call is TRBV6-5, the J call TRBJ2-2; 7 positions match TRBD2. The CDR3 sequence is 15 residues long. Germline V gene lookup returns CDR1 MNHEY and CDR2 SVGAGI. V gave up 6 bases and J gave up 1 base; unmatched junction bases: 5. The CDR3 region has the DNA TGTGCCAGCAGGGGAGGGTCGGGGAACACCGGGGAGCTGTTTTTT. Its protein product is CASRGGSGNTGELFF.

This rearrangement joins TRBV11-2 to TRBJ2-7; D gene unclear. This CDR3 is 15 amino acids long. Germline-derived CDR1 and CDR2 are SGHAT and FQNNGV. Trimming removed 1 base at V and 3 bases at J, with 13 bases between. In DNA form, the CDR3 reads TGTGCCAGCAGCTTAGGGTGGCCTAGGGACTACGAGCAGTACTTC. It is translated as CASSLGWPRDYEQYF.

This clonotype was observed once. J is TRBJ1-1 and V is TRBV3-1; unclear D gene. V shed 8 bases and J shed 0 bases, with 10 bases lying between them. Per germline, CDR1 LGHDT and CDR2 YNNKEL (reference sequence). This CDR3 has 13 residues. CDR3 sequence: CASGQTLNTEAFF. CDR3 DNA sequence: TGTGCCAGCGGGCAAACCTTGAACACTGAAGCTTTCTTT.

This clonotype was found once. CDR3 DNA sequence: TGTGCCAGCAGTGAATTGGGGCCCGTTGGCCGAGCTTTCTTT. Protein product: CASSELGPVGRAFF. The rearrangement uses TRBV25-1 and TRBJ1-1, with a weak D call TRBD1 (5 bases). V was shortened by 1 base and J by 10 bases, with 16 bases between the two germline ends. There are 14 residues in the CDR3. The germline gives CDR1 MGHDK, CDR2 SYGVNS.